This T cell receptor (beta chain) was captured in a study of T-cell memory formation after mild COVID-19. Whole-study results and caveats: Among clones contracting day 15 to 85, CD4/CD8 was balanced, whereas later expanders leaned CD4+.

This clonotype appeared many times. Its specificity is unknown. TCRdb reprocessed the 5' RACE reads via MiXCR and lists one record per CDR3 protein. Of 170,000 or so distinct CDR3 sequences listed, roughly 28% are singletons. This sequence was found in an adult woman who had mild COVID-19 (a few samples of this study predate the infection). Cell type and time point are not known. Sequenced sample: PBMCs or a T cell subset sorted from them (not recorded which).

This chain's CDR3 is CASSSDLGYEQYF. The CDR3, as DNA: TGCGCCAGCAGTTCCGATTTGGGCTACGAGCAGTACTTC. This rearrangement joins TRBV4-1 to TRBJ2-7; D ambiguous. V shed 6 bases and J shed 3 bases, with 12 bases lying between them. The length of the CDR3 is 13 residues. Germline CDR1 reads MGHRA; CDR2 reads YSYEKL.